This is a list of T cell receptor beta chains from one sample in a study of blood T cell repertoires in COVID-19. Only in-frame clones appear in the TCRdb table, and some are missing; sequencing was by immunoSEQ multiplex PCR. The table records about 110,000 clones, 85% to 90% of them present only once. The sample consisted of peripheral blood. These receptors came from a woman aged 50 to 65 with acute or convalescent COVID-19. Both conserved end residues are part of each CDR3. The size of a clone is reported for some rows only, either as once, few or many, or as a class for expanded clones.

V	size	CDR3
TRBV4-3	.	CASSPQGTGGHDEQFF
TRBV24-1	.	CATSRQGGTGELFF
TRBV7-2	.	CASSFPTSHNTGELFF
TRBV4-1	.	CASSRTSGGQYEQYF
TRBV9	.	CASSVVGGNQPQHF
TRBV2	.	CASKFGTPTEAFF
TRBV2	.	CASTRGQGGRSTQYF
TRBV27	.	CASSPSLANEQFF
TRBV7-2	once	CASSLGTGEQPQHF
TRBV7-9	once	CASSLGISGSGETQYF
TRBV29-1	.	CSVWGQGNTEAFF
TRBV28	.	CASSTGTASPPLHF
TRBV15	.	CATSRGGGNTYEQYF
TRBV6-5	once	CASSQTQGARGYTF
TRBV2	.	CASSASGAQGAKNIQYF
TRBV9	.	CASSPDLQGAKGNTIYF